This T cell receptor (beta chain) was identified in a study of cytomegalovirus exposure and HLA in healthy donors. Study-level findings and limits: A link between a missense DCLRE1C variant and TCR beta V- and J-gene trimming emerged from a later analysis. Later analysis revealed greater clonal expansion in HLA-associated TCR beta chains than in equally common others. Specificity of a few CMV-associated chains for CMV antigens was verified in vitro.

Trimming pared 4 bases from V and 4 bases from J, leaving 13 bases between. Germline values: CDR1 LNHDA, CDR2 SQIVND (reference sequence). This CDR3 is 14 amino acids long. The study ran its PCR with 60 Vbeta and 13 Jbeta primers. The repertoire was sequenced with immunoSEQ multiplex PCR; TCRdb's copy has only in-frame clones and lacks some. The table shows roughly 170,000 clones, with approximately 80% occurring only once. Unrecorded immune exposures were likely, despite nominal health at sampling. Points on this clone: Its antigen is not known.

The receptor's source is a young woman in good health and CMV-seronegative. The sample comprised PBMCs. The rearrangement uses TRBV19 and TRBJ2-5, with TRBD1 as a possible D gene (6 bases). The CDR3 is CASSTSLGAETQYF. The DNA of the CDR3 is TGTGCCAGTAGTACTAGCCTGGGGGCAGAGACCCAGTACTTC.